The next 17 T cell receptor beta chains were all read from a single sample in a study of response to subunit inactivated influenza vaccine. TCRdb redid the calling of the RT-PCR reads with MiXCR, one entry per CDR3 protein. Of about 500,000 distinct CDR3 sequences detected, more than 15% appear once; the ten largest clones hold around 3%. The sample here was CD4+ T cells sorted from PBMCs, taken 23 months after vaccination. These TCRs come from a man in his fifties or sixties who received an inactivated influenza vaccine.

The chain has TRBV4-2 and TRBJ2-1; 7 bases agree with TRBD2. CDR3 length: 17 residues. V dropped 0 bases and J dropped 4; count of bases not matched to a gene: 9. Germline V gene lookup returns CDR1 LGHNA and CDR2 YNFKEQ. The CDR3: CASSQDRGSGVYNEQFF. The CDR3 DNA sequence: TGTGCCAGCAGCCAAGATCGTGGCAGCGGGGTGTACAATGAGCAGTTCTTC.

This clonotype was observed a few times. The rearrangement uses TRBV5-4 and TRBJ1-2; tentatively, D is TRBD1 (6 bases). This CDR3 comprises 13 residues. V lost 5 bases and J lost 6, with 14 bases in between. The germline CDR1 and CDR2 sequences are SGHNT and YYREEE (reference sequence). The chain's CDR3 is CASRPTGINGYTF. The CDR3 DNA follows: TGTGCCAGCAGGCCCACAGGGATTAATGGCTACACCTTC.

The chain combines TRBV5-5 with TRBJ2-1, with 11 bases lining up with TRBD1. After removal of 1 base from V and 5 bases from J, the junction contained 11 bases not matched to a gene. This CDR3 is built from 18 residues. The germline V gene has CDR1 SGHKS and CDR2 YYEKEE (reference sequence). CDR3 sequence (DNA): TGTGCCAGCAGCTTGATGATGCGGACAGGGGGCAGGGACAATGAGCAGTTCTTC. It codes for CASSLMMRTGGRDNEQFF.

This clonotype was found a few times. This chain uses TRBV5-1 with TRBJ2-2, with a possible D match to TRBD2 (6 bases). The CDR3 length is 15 residues. Trimming took off 4 bases at V and 3 bases at J, with 13 bases between the two ends. From germline, CDR1 is SGHRS and CDR2 YFSETQ. This chain's CDR3 is CASSPTGRDTGELFF. Here the CDR3 DNA reads TGCGCCAGCAGCCCGACCGGGAGAGACACCGGGGAGCTGTTTTTT. Variable domain in full (rest from reference TRBV5-1 and TRBJ2-2): KAGVTQTPRYLIKTRGQQVTLSCSPISGHRSVSWYQQTPGQGLQFLFEYFSETQRNKGNFPGRFSGRQFSNSRSEMNVSTLELGDSALYLCASSPTGRDTGELFFGEGSRLTVL.

The chain links TRBV7-6 to TRBJ2-7, with 9 bases lining up with TRBD2. The germline V gene has CDR1 SGHVS and CDR2 FNYEAQ. The trim removed 5 bases at V and 5 bases at J, leaving 10 bases unmatched. There are 15 residues in the CDR3. The CDR3 region is CASSGGLAGPHEQYF. CDR3 nucleotides: TGTGCCAGCAGCGGGGGACTAGCCGGGCCCCACGAGCAGTACTTC.

The gene calls are TRBV7-3 and TRBJ2-5; tentatively, D is TRBD1 (5 bases). Germline V gene lookup returns CDR1 SGHTA and CDR2 FQGTGA. CDR3 length equals 14 residues. With 5 bases removed from V and 4 bases from J, the gap between germline ends came to 14 bases. The CDR3 nucleotides are TGTGCCAGCAGCCCGCATCGGCAGGGAGAGACCCAGTACTTC. Encoded protein: CASSPHRQGETQYF. Full variable domain (outside the CDR3, taken from reference TRBV7-3 and TRBJ2-5): GAGVSQTPSNKVTEKGKYVELRCDPISGHTALYWYRQSLGQGPEFLIYFQGTGAADDSGLPNDRFFAVRPEGSVSTLKIQRTERGDSAVYLCASSPHRQGETQYFGPGTRLLVL.

In DNA, the CDR3 is TGTGCCTGGAGGGAAGTCGTGGGAGTCACCGGGGAGCTGTTTTTT. This translates into CAWREVVGVTGELFF. The V call is TRBV30, the J call TRBJ2-2; D possibly corresponds to TRBD2 (5 bases). This CDR3 comprises 15 residues. CDR1 is GTSNPN, CDR2 SVGIG, per germline (reference sequence). Trimming stripped 3 bases from V and 4 bases from J, with 15 bases between.

At least ten counts were recorded for this clonotype. This rearrangement joins TRBV7-2 to TRBJ1-6; tentatively, D is TRBD1 (6 bases). CDR1 SGHTA and CDR2 FQGNSA come from the germline V gene. V lost 3 bases to trimming and J lost 8 bases, with 14 bases between them. The CDR3 consists of 15 residues. The CDR3 reads CASSFRRTADSPLHF. CDR3 DNA: TGTGCCAGCAGCTTCAGACGGACAGCGGATTCACCCCTCCACTTT.

In its sample, this clonotype was seen a few times. CDR3 loop: CASRNVGYKDTQYF. CDR3 in DNA: TGTGCCAGCAGAAACGTGGGTTACAAAGATACGCAGTATTTT. This chain joins TRBV3-1 and TRBJ2-3; D is undetermined. V was pared by 6 bases and J by 5 bases, with 15 bases between. CDR3 length: 14 residues. CDR1 is LGHDT, CDR2 YNNKEL, per germline (reference sequence).

The chain employs TRBV7-9 and TRBJ1-6; tentatively, D is TRBD1 (5 bases). The CDR3 consists of 15 residues. The germline CDR1 and CDR2 sequences are SEHNR and FQNEAQ (reference sequence). Trimming left V 5 bases short and J 9 bases short, with 17 bases between. In DNA form, the CDR3 reads TGTGCCAGCAGCCTAACTCAGGGAGGAGGTTCACCCCTCCACTTT. Translating it yields CASSLTQGGGSPLHF.

This clonotype has more than one count but fewer than ten. The gene calls are TRBV3-1 and TRBJ1-6, with 7 bases aligning to TRBD1. CDR1 LGHDT and CDR2 YNNKEL come from the germline V gene (reference sequence). The CDR3 loop spans 17 amino acids. The ends lost 3 bases at V and 0 bases at J; junction bases unmatched: 5. The CDR3 bases are TGTGCCAGCAGCCAGCCCACAGGGGCCTCCTATAATTCACCCCTCCACTTT. Protein product: CASSQPTGASYNSPLHF.

This clonotype was detected a few times. CDR3 sequence reads: CSAYTMDRGIDGYTF. The CDR3 region has the DNA TGCAGTGCTTACACGATGGACAGGGGTATTGACGGCTACACCTTC. This rearrangement joins TRBV20-1 to TRBJ1-2; 9 bases agree with TRBD1. This CDR3 spans 15 amino acids. Germline V gene sequence: CDR1 DFQATT, CDR2 SNEGSKA (reference sequence). Unmatched junction bases numbered 15, after V lost 5 bases and J lost 8 bases.

The chain joins TRBV12-3 or TRBV12-4 to TRBJ2-3, with 11 nucleotides matching TRBD1. The CDR3 spans 15 residues. The trim removed 5 bases at V and 5 bases at J, leaving 6 bases unmatched. This CDR3 reads CASSEGQGVQDTQYF. CDR3 sequence (DNA): TGTGCCAGCAGTGAGGGACAGGGGGTACAAGATACGCAGTATTTT.

CDR3 bases: TGTGCCAGCAGTGACTCGGCTAGCGGGTATGTTAGGAGGCCGCAGTATTTT. This sequence encodes CASSDSASGYVRRPQYF. The genes are TRBV6-4 and TRBJ2-3, with 8 bases fitting TRBD2. The V and J ends lost 0 bases and 10 bases, in that order; junction bases with no gene match: 15. Germline CDR1 and CDR2: MRHNA and SNTAGT. The CDR3 contains 17 residues.

This clonotype was observed at least ten times. This chain links TRBV5-1 with TRBJ2-7; possible D gene TRBD1, 5 bases. The CDR3 has 17 residues. Trimming left V 4 bases short and J 2 bases short, with 22 bases between. From germline, CDR1 is SGHRS and CDR2 YFSETQ. DNA for the CDR3: TGCGCCAGCAGCCTGGGGAACATAGGGGCGCAACCCTACGAGCAGTACTTC. Translated, it gives CASSLGNIGAQPYEQYF.

The chain uses TRBV4-1 and TRBJ2-2; D not resolved. Germline loops: CDR1 MGHRA, CDR2 YSYEKL. The CDR3 has 15 amino acids. V lost 0 bases, J lost 7 bases, and 12 bases lay in between. The CDR3 is CASSQEAGVGGELFF. The CDR3, as DNA: TGCGCCAGCAGCCAAGAAGCTGGGGTTGGCGGGGAGCTGTTTTTT.

The chain's CDR3 is CASSLTPGGNQETQYF. The CDR3 DNA is TGTGCCAGCAGCTTAACTCCCGGCGGGAACCAAGAGACCCAGTACTTC. The chain couples TRBV7-2 to TRBJ2-5; the D gene is possibly TRBD2 (6 bases). Per germline, CDR1 SGHTA and CDR2 FQGNSA. This CDR3 has 16 residues. V lost 2 bases, J lost 0 bases, and 13 bases lay in between. Full variable domain (outside the CDR3, taken from reference TRBV7-2 and TRBJ2-5): GAGVSQSPSNKVTEKGKDVELRCDPISGHTALYWYRQSLGQGLEFLIYFQGNSAPDKSGLPSDRFSAERTGGSVSTLTIQRTQQEDSAVYLCASSLTPGGNQETQYFGPGTRLLVL.